A selection of T cell receptor beta chains follows, all from one sample in a study of shared clonotypes between healthy human individuals. Repertoires were generated with immunoSEQ multiplex PCR, while TCRdb's copy carries only in-frame clones and drops some. This sample yields roughly 850,000 clones, of which roughly 96% are seen a single time; about 0.25% belongs to the top ten. Sequencing was performed on naive CD8+ T cells sorted from blood. These receptors were obtained from a man aged 30-40 years in good health. Each CDR3 is given with its conserved first and last residue. The order of the fields is D gene, V gene, clone size, J gene, CDR3 protein, CDR3 DNA. A D gene is named only where the DNA matches it firmly. Not every row has a clone size; where given, it reads once, few, many or a size class.

.	TRBV7-2	.	TRBJ1-1	CASSLQPGEMNTEAFF	TGTGCCAGCAGCTTACAACCGGGGGAAATGAACACTGAAGCTTTCTTT
.	TRBV9	.	TRBJ2-3	CASSSRQVPDTQYF	TGTGCCAGCAGCAGCCGACAGGTCCCAGATACGCAGTATTTT
TRBD2	TRBV19	.	TRBJ2-2	CASSPTSGRAAGELFF	TGTGCCAGTAGCCCTACTAGCGGGAGGGCCGCCGGGGAGCTGTTTTTT
TRBD2	TRBV2	.	TRBJ2-2	CASSEGLAGHTGELFF	TGTGCCAGCAGTGAAGGCCTAGCGGGCCACACCGGGGAGCTGTTTTTT
TRBD2	TRBV9	.	TRBJ2-1	CASSVELAGVFEQFF	TGTGCCAGCAGCGTAGAACTAGCGGGAGTGTTTGAGCAGTTCTTC
TRBD2	TRBV5-5	.	TRBJ2-3	CASSLAPRARGEGRTDTQYF	TGTGCCAGCAGCTTGGCCCCCAGGGCTCGGGGGGAAGGGCGCACAGATACGCAGTATTTT
TRBD2	TRBV13	few	TRBJ2-1	CASSPPELADNEQFF	TGTGCCAGCAGCCCGCCGGAGCTAGCGGACAATGAGCAGTTCTTC
TRBD2	TRBV2	.	TRBJ2-7	CASSQLAGEVYEQYF	TGTGCCAGCAGCCAGTTAGCGGGAGAGGTTTACGAGCAGTACTTC
.	TRBV11-2	.	TRBJ2-1	CASSVHRDYNEQFF	TGTGCCAGCAGCGTTCACAGGGACTACAATGAGCAGTTCTTC
.	TRBV9	.	TRBJ2-1	CASSVGDNEQFF	TGTGCCAGCAGCGTAGGCGACAATGAGCAGTTCTTC
TRBD2	TRBV4-1	.	TRBJ2-3	CASSQDEAGGIPDTQYF	TGCGCCAGCAGCCAAGATGAGGCGGGAGGAATCCCAGATACGCAGTATTTT
TRBD1	TRBV2	.	TRBJ2-3	CASSEGQGSGDTQYF	TGTGCCAGCAGTGAGGGACAGGGGTCGGGAGATACGCAGTATTTT
.	TRBV15	.	TRBJ1-2	CATTDQGHYGYTF	TGTGCCACCACCGATCAGGGGCACTATGGCTACACCTTC
.	TRBV7-9	.	TRBJ1-3	CASSLAKGRSGNTIYF	TGTGCCAGCAGCTTAGCCAAGGGACGGTCTGGAAACACCATATATTTT
.	TRBV6-5	.	TRBJ1-3	CASSLDWTSGNTIYF	TGTGCCAGCAGTTTGGACTGGACCTCTGGAAACACCATATATTTT
.	TRBV11-2	.	TRBJ2-5	CASSLVPAGEQETQYF	TGTGCCAGCAGCTTAGTCCCGGCAGGGGAACAAGAGACCCAGTACTTC
.	TRBV5-4	once	TRBJ2-1	CASSLIEGGFDEQFF	TGTGCCAGCAGCTTGATAGAGGGGGGCTTCGATGAGCAGTTCTTC
.	TRBV7-8	once	TRBJ1-5	CASSRGTGVYPQHF	TGTGCCAGCAGCCGTGGGACGGGGGTTTACCCCCAGCATTTT
TRBD1	TRBV2	.	TRBJ2-2	CASILTGAGELFF	TGTGCCAGCATCCTGACAGGGGCCGGGGAGCTGTTTTTT
TRBD1	TRBV2	.	TRBJ2-3	CASSQGTGLTDTQYF	TGTGCCAGCAGTCAAGGGACAGGCCTCACAGATACGCAGTATTTT
TRBD1	TRBV6-1	.	TRBJ2-7	CASSEEGQGSNEQYF	TGTGCCAGCAGTGAAGAGGGACAGGGCTCTAACGAGCAGTACTTC
.	TRBV6-1	.	TRBJ2-3	CASFDGVSTDTQYF	TGTGCCAGCTTCGACGGAGTTAGCACAGATACGCAGTATTTT
.	TRBV6-5	.	TRBJ1-1	CASSYRDKTLGSFF	TGTGCCAGCAGTTACAGAGATAAAACACTGGGGAGTTTCTTT
.	TRBV27	.	TRBJ2-1	CASSLPGGGRHKFF	TGTGCCAGCAGTTTACCTGGCGGTGGGAGGCATAAGTTCTTC
.	TRBV6-5	.	TRBJ2-3	CASSYEWGASTDTQYF	TGTGCCAGCAGTTACGAGTGGGGGGCGAGCACAGATACGCAGTATTTT
TRBD1	TRBV10-3	few	TRBJ1-1	CAISEDRVTEAFF	TGTGCCATCAGTGAGGACAGGGTCACTGAAGCTTTCTTT
.	TRBV10-1	once	TRBJ2-7	CASSSIYEQYF	TGCGCCAGCAGTTCTATCTACGAGCAGTACTTC
.	TRBV27	.	TRBJ2-3	CASSSHTDTQYF	TGTGCCAGCAGCTCTCACACAGATACGCAGTATTTT
TRBD2	TRBV7-8	.	TRBJ2-2	CASLLREDLAVNTGELFF	TGTGCCAGCTTGTTACGGGAGGACCTAGCGGTGAACACCGGGGAGCTGTTTTTT
.	TRBV7-9	once	TRBJ2-5	CASSLTGSWRRAETQYF	TGTGCCAGCAGCTTAACCGGTTCTTGGCGGAGAGCAGAGACCCAGTACTTC
.	TRBV9	.	TRBJ2-2	CASSDDGMRVWTGELFF	TGTGCCAGCAGCGATGATGGTATGCGGGTTTGGACCGGGGAGCTGTTTTTT
.	TRBV27	.	TRBJ2-7	CASSLRGGPSYEQYF	TGTGCCAGCAGTTTAAGAGGCGGGCCGTCCTACGAGCAGTACTTC
.	TRBV7-9	.	TRBJ2-1	CASSPIPGNEQFF	TGTGCCAGCAGCCCCATCCCGGGAAATGAGCAGTTCTTC
.	TRBV15	.	TRBJ1-2	CATSTDNTNYGYTF	TGTGCCACCAGCACAGACAATACTAACTATGGCTACACCTTC
.	TRBV11-2	.	TRBJ1-1	CASSDQGTEAFF	TGTGCCAGCAGCGACCAGGGCACTGAAGCTTTCTTT
TRBD1	TRBV14	.	TRBJ2-7	CASSQEGQGFDEQYF	TGTGCCAGCAGCCAAGAGGGACAGGGCTTCGACGAGCAGTACTTC
.	TRBV7-9	.	TRBJ2-7	CASSLDYGSSYEQYF	TGTGCCAGCAGCTTAGATTACGGGAGTTCCTACGAGCAGTACTTC
TRBD2	TRBV27	.	TRBJ2-1	CASSTWTSGGGNEQFF	TGTGCCAGCAGTACCTGGACTAGCGGTGGTGGTAATGAGCAGTTCTTC
TRBD1	TRBV29-1	.	TRBJ2-2	CSVEDRQGARTGELFF	TGCAGCGTTGAAGATCGACAGGGGGCCAGGACCGGGGAGCTGTTTTTT
TRBD2	TRBV11-2	once	TRBJ2-1	CASSLGTGLAGAPGNEQFF	TGTGCCAGCAGCTTAGGCACCGGACTAGCGGGAGCCCCTGGAAATGAGCAGTTCTTC
TRBD1	TRBV29-1	.	TRBJ1-4	CSVTGGNEKLFF	TGCAGCGTCACAGGGGGCAATGAAAAACTGTTTTTT
TRBD1	TRBV7-9	.	TRBJ2-1	CASSQRTGQGYNEQFF	TGTGCCAGCAGCCAGCGAACCGGACAGGGTTACAATGAGCAGTTCTTC
.	TRBV9	.	TRBJ2-2	CASQEGTTNTGELFF	TGTGCCAGCCAGGAGGGGACAACTAACACCGGGGAGCTGTTTTTT
TRBD2	TRBV27	.	TRBJ2-7	CASSLVASGYYEQYF	TGTGCCAGCAGTTTAGTTGCTAGCGGGTACTACGAGCAGTACTTC
.	TRBV11-1	.	TRBJ2-7	CASSPETTAYEQYF	TGTGCCAGCAGCCCTGAGACGACAGCCTACGAGCAGTACTTC
TRBD2	TRBV29-1	.	TRBJ2-5	CSVEGSSGSLEETQYF	TGCAGCGTTGAAGGATCTAGCGGGAGTTTAGAAGAGACCCAGTACTTC
.	TRBV28	.	TRBJ2-1	CASSRTRGTYNEQFF	TGTGCCAGCAGCCGGACACGAGGGACCTACAATGAGCAGTTCTTC
.	TRBV28	.	TRBJ2-2	CASTSGTGELFF	TGTGCCAGCACCTCGGGTACCGGGGAGCTGTTTTTT
.	TRBV9	.	TRBJ2-1	CASSASDAAYNEQFF	TGTGCCAGCAGCGCATCGGACGCCGCCTACAATGAGCAGTTCTTC
.	TRBV5-5	once	TRBJ2-1	CASSPDLRVDEQFF	TGTGCCAGCAGCCCCGACCTCAGGGTCGACGAGCAGTTCTTC
TRBD2	TRBV29-1	.	TRBJ2-7	CSVFQREIGRSYEQYF	TGCAGCGTTTTCCAGCGGGAGATCGGTAGGTCCTACGAGCAGTACTTC
.	TRBV27	.	TRBJ1-2	CASSFGDSYGYTF	TGTGCCAGCAGTTTCGGGGATAGCTATGGCTACACCTTC
.	TRBV5-1	once	TRBJ2-7	CASSSTSRRGGYF	TGCGCCAGCAGCTCTACCTCACGCAGGGGAGGATACTTC
.	TRBV27	.	TRBJ2-7	CASSLSPDGTYEQYF	TGTGCCAGCAGTTTATCTCCCGACGGGACCTACGAGCAGTACTTC
.	TRBV28	once	TRBJ1-5	CASSLGRAQPQHF	TGTGCCAGCAGTTTGGGCAGGGCACAGCCCCAGCATTTT
.	TRBV11-3	.	TRBJ2-7	CASSTRAGTGEQYF	TGTGCCAGCAGCACCCGGGCAGGGACCGGCGAGCAGTACTTC
.	TRBV9	.	TRBJ2-5	CASSSTGYQETQYF	TGTGCCAGCAGCTCAACAGGCTACCAAGAGACCCAGTACTTC
.	TRBV13	.	TRBJ2-3	CASSLPGLADTQYF	TGTGCCAGCAGCTTACCCGGTCTAGCAGATACGCAGTATTTT
TRBD2	TRBV5-6	.	TRBJ2-3	CASSSPVAGVGTDTQYF	TGTGCCAGCAGCTCTCCAGTAGCGGGAGTGGGGACAGATACGCAGTATTTT